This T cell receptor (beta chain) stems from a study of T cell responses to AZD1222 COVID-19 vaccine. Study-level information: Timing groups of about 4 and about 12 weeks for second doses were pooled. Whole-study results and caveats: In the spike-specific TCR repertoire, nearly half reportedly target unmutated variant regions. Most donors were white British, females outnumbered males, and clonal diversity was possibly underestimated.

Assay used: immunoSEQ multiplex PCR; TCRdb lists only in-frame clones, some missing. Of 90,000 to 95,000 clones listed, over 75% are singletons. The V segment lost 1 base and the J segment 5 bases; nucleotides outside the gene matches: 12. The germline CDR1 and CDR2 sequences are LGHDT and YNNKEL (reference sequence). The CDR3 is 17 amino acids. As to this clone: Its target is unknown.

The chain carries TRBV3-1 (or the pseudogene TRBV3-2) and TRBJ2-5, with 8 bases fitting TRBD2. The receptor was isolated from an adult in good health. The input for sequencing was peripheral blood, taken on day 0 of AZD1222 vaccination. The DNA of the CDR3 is TGTGCCAGCAGCCAAGTCCGCGGCGGGGGGTTATCGGAGACCCAGTACTTC. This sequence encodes CASSQVRGGGLSETQYF.